These 21 T cell receptor beta chains came from one sample sequenced in a study of beta chain features in type 1 diabetes. The isolated RNA, all of it, was reverse transcribed, so expressed TCRB transcripts were what got sequenced. Profiled with immunoSEQ multiplex PCR; TCRdb holds only in-frame clones, not every one. Of hundreds of thousands of clones in the sample, about 14% were seen once. Findings and caveats of the study: Significant though moderate, a shortening of TCRB CDR3s appeared in all four CD4+ subsets of Type 1 diabetes patients.

These receptors' antigens are unknown. Sequenced input: naive CD4+ T cells from blood. The receptor source for this set is a man between 18 and 29 years old with type 1 diabetes.

The DNA of the CDR3 is TGTGCCAGCAGCCAAGATCGGACTATTGCAAATGAGCAGTTCTTC. As protein: CASSQDRTIANEQFF. J is TRBJ2-1 and V is TRBV14; D possibly corresponds to TRBD2 (6 bases). The CDR3 has 15 amino acids. V shed 0 bases and J shed 7 bases, with 13 bases lying between them. Germline V CDR1 and CDR2: SGHDN, FVKESK.

The J gene is TRBJ2-1, the V gene TRBV14; 13 bases agree with TRBD2. CDR1 and CDR2 (germline): SGHDN, FVKESK. The CDR3 totals 18 residues. V was clipped by 5 bases and J by 9 bases; unmatched bases: 16. CDR3 residues: CASSSPRTSGGAGGEQFF. The DNA of the CDR3 is TGTGCCAGCAGCTCCCCTCGAACTAGCGGGGGGGCCGGGGGTGAGCAGTTCTTC.

The genes are TRBV13 and TRBJ2-2, with D possibly being TRBD1 (5 bases). Deletions cut 0 bases from V and 0 bases from J, with 8 bases between. Germline V lookup: CDR1 PRHDT, CDR2 FYEKMQ (reference sequence). The CDR3 extends over 16 amino acids. The CDR3 region has the DNA TGTGCCAGCAGCTTAGGGTGGGGCCCGAACACCGGGGAGCTGTTTTTT. Residues: CASSLGWGPNTGELFF.

This clone came up a few times. CDR3 residues: CASRGLSGRTNEQFF. The CDR3 DNA is TGCGCCAGCAGAGGCCTTAGCGGGAGAACGAATGAGCAGTTCTTC. The J gene is TRBJ2-1, the V gene TRBV5-1; 9 nucleotides align to TRBD2. CDR1 is SGHRS, CDR2 YFSETQ, per germline. The ends lost 5 bases at V and 7 bases at J; junction bases unmatched: 10. This CDR3 contains 15 residues.

This CDR3 reads CASSYRAQETQYF. CDR3 in DNA: TGTGCCAGCAGTTACAGAGCCCAAGAGACCCAGTACTTC. The chain carries TRBV6-5 and TRBJ2-5; D remains ambiguous. Trimming pared 2 bases from V and 1 base from J, leaving 5 bases between. The CDR3 covers 13 residues. From germline, CDR1 is MNHEY and CDR2 SVGAGI.

The sample holds a few counts of this clone. The chain uses TRBV5-4 and TRBJ2-3, with D perhaps TRBD1 (6 bases). The CDR3 totals 16 residues. CDR1 and CDR2 from the germline V gene are SGHNT and YYREEE (reference sequence). Between the trimmed V and J ends, which lost 4 bases and 0 bases, there was a span of 15 bases. CDR3 bases: TGTGCCAGCAGCGGGGGTGGGGGCCGCAGCACAGATACGCAGTATTTT. Its translation is CASSGGGGRSTDTQYF.

This clone was seen more than once but under ten times. The chain uses TRBV29-1 and TRBJ1-1; the D is unclear. Trimming pared 7 bases from V and 0 bases from J, leaving 12 bases between. This CDR3 has 13 residues. Germline CDR1 reads SQVTM; CDR2 reads ANQGSEA. DNA for the CDR3: TGCAGCGCCGACGGCCAACTGAACACTGAAGCTTTCTTT. Translating gives CSADGQLNTEAFF.

The J gene is TRBJ2-2, the V gene TRBV6-5, with D possibly TRBD1 on 6 matching bases. The germline V and J ends were trimmed by 6 bases and 6 bases, with 11 bases remaining between them. This CDR3 is 13 amino acids long. Per germline, CDR1 MNHEY and CDR2 SVGAGI. As DNA, the CDR3 is TGTGCCAGCAGACCAAGGACAGCCGGGGAGCTGTTTTTT. Protein sequence: CASRPRTAGELFF.

The chain joins TRBV4-2 to TRBJ2-3; D might be TRBD2 (6 bases). Between the trimmed V and J ends, which lost 1 base and 6 bases, there was a span of 17 bases. This CDR3 spans 16 amino acids. Germline V lookup: CDR1 LGHNA, CDR2 YNFKEQ. Here the CDR3 reads CASSQAYVAVGDTQYF. As DNA, the CDR3 is TGTGCCAGCAGCCAAGCGTATGTAGCGGTTGGGGATACGCAGTATTTT.

The chain is built from TRBV7-3 and TRBJ2-1; TRBD2 matches 8 bases. This CDR3 has 16 amino acids. Germline-derived CDR1 and CDR2 are SGHTA and FQGTGA. The J segment lost 0 bases and the V segment lost 8 bases, leaving 9 bases of the junction unmatched. The CDR3 region is CASREGGTSSYNEQFF. In DNA, the CDR3 is TGTGCCAGCCGGGAGGGAGGGACGAGCTCCTACAATGAGCAGTTCTTC.

The chain joins TRBV7-2 to TRBJ2-3, with 13 bases matching TRBD2. Germline CDR1 and CDR2: SGHTA and FQGNSA. This CDR3 has 15 residues. V lost 4 bases and J lost 5; bases outside the gene matches: 3. The CDR3, as DNA: TGTGCCAGCAGCTCCGGACTAGCGGGAGTAGATACGCAGTATTTT. Translation gives CASSSGLAGVDTQYF.

There are a few counts of this clone. The chain is built from TRBV10-3 and TRBJ2-7; 9 bases map to TRBD1. Germline CDR1 ENHRY, CDR2 SYGVKD. Germline trimming cut 8 bases from V and 4 bases from J; bases unmatched to any gene: 9. The CDR3 covers 14 residues. CDR3 sequence: CAIQWGQGVYEQYF. CDR3 coding DNA: TGTGCCATCCAGTGGGGACAGGGAGTATACGAGCAGTACTTC.

The chain links TRBV5-4 to TRBJ2-2; D is possibly TRBD2 (6 bases). CDR3 size: 15 residues. The germline V gene encodes CDR1 SGHNT and CDR2 YYREEE (reference sequence). Trimming stripped 4 bases from V and 0 bases from J, with 10 bases between. The CDR3: CASSMGLTNTGELFF. The CDR3 DNA follows: TGTGCCAGCAGCATGGGACTTACGAACACCGGGGAGCTGTTTTTT.

The chain joins TRBV30 to TRBJ2-6; D gene unclear. V lost 3 bases, J lost 0 bases, and 9 bases lay in between. CDR3 length equals 15 residues. Germline lookup yields CDR1 GTSNPN and CDR2 SVGIG (reference sequence). DNA of the CDR3: TGTGCCTGGAGGACGCCTAGCTCTGGGGCCAACGTCCTGACTTTC. Its translation: CAWRTPSSGANVLTF.

This clone has just a few counts. The V gene is TRBV19, the J gene TRBJ1-3; D might be TRBD1 (5 bases). Germline-derived CDR1 and CDR2 are LNHDA and SQIVND (reference sequence). The V and J ends lost 7 bases and 5 bases respectively, with 15 bases between them. The CDR3 sequence is 14 residues long. The CDR3 nucleotides read TGTGCCAGTAAAGTAAGCCAGGGAAGAAACACCATATATTTT. Translation: CASKVSQGRNTIYF.

The V call is TRBV4-2, the J call TRBJ1-6; D gene uncertain. CDR1 and CDR2 (germline): LGHNA, YNFKEQ. The CDR3 spans 13 residues. V lost 0 bases to trimming and J lost 17 bases, with 14 bases between them. CDR3 in amino acids: CASSQDLGIWVHF. CDR3 in DNA: TGTGCCAGCAGCCAAGATCTGGGCATATGGGTCCACTTT.

The genes are TRBV10-3 and TRBJ2-7; 8 positions agree with TRBD2. Germline CDR1 is ENHRY and CDR2 is SYGVKD. The CDR3 covers 15 residues. Trimming removed 8 bases from V and 5 bases from J; junction bases left unmatched: 14. The CDR3 DNA is TGTGCCATCGTAGCCGGGAGGGATGGGCCGGACGAGCAGTACTTC. This codes for CAIVAGRDGPDEQYF.

The CDR3 DNA sequence: TGCGCCAGCGTTGTGGGACCTCAATATTCCTACGAGCAGTACTTC. The encoded protein is CASVVGPQYSYEQYF. The rearrangement links TRBV5-1 to TRBJ2-7; the D call may be TRBD1 or TRBD2 (5 bases each). Germline V gives CDR1 SGHRS, CDR2 YFSETQ. The CDR3 runs to 15 residues. Trimming removed 7 bases from V and 1 base from J, with 18 bases in between.

This clone has only a few counts. This chain joins TRBV6-5 and TRBJ1-2; D remains ambiguous. This CDR3 spans 16 amino acids. Trimming removed 3 bases at V and 4 bases at J, with 18 bases between. Germline V gene sequence: CDR1 MNHEY, CDR2 SVGAGI. The CDR3 sequence is CASSYFRPNQGYGYTF. The CDR3 region has the DNA TGTGCCAGCAGTTATTTCCGGCCGAACCAAGGCTATGGCTACACCTTC.

This chain connects TRBV4-1 to TRBJ1-5; D remains ambiguous. V gave up 1 base and J gave up 1 base, with 8 bases separating them. Germline CDR1 MGHRA, CDR2 YSYEKL. The CDR3 runs to 15 residues. The CDR3 region is CASSQGYISNQPQHF. CDR3 sequence (DNA): TGCGCCAGCAGCCAAGGGTACATCAGCAATCAGCCCCAGCATTTT.

About this clone: Because the CDR3 is missing its conserved closing phenylalanine or tryptophan, this is likely a read error. The DNA is left out, because the CDR3 cannot be placed on it with certainty; the CDR3 is given as TCRdb lists it. V is TRBV7-9 and J is TRBJ1-1; TRBD1, the D gene given by the table, was not confirmed from the DNA. In germline, CDR1 is SEHNR, CDR2 FQNEAQ (reference sequence). The CDR3 adds up to 11 amino acids, both ends counted. This CDR3 reads CASSPSPGQRT.